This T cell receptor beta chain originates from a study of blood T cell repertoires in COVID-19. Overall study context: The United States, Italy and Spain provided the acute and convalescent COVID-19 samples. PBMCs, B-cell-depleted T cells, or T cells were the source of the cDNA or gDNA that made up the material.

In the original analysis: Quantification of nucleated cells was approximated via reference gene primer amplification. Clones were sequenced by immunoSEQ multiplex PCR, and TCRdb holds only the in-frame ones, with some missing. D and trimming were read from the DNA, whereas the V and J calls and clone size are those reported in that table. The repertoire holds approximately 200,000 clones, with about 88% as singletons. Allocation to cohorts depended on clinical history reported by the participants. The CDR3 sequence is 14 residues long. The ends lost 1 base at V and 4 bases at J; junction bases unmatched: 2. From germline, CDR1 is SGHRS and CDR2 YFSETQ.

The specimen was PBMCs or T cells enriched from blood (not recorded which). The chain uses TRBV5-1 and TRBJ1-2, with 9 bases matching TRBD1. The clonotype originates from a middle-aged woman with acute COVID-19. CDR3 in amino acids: CASSLKDRGYGYTF. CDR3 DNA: TGCGCCAGCAGCTTGAAGGACAGGGGCTATGGCTACACCTTC. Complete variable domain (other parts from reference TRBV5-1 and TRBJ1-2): KAGVTQTPRYLIKTRGQQVTLSCSPISGHRSVSWYQQTPGQGLQFLFEYFSETQRNKGNFPGRFSGRQFSNSRSEMNVSTLELGDSALYLCASSLKDRGYGYTFGSGTRLTVV.